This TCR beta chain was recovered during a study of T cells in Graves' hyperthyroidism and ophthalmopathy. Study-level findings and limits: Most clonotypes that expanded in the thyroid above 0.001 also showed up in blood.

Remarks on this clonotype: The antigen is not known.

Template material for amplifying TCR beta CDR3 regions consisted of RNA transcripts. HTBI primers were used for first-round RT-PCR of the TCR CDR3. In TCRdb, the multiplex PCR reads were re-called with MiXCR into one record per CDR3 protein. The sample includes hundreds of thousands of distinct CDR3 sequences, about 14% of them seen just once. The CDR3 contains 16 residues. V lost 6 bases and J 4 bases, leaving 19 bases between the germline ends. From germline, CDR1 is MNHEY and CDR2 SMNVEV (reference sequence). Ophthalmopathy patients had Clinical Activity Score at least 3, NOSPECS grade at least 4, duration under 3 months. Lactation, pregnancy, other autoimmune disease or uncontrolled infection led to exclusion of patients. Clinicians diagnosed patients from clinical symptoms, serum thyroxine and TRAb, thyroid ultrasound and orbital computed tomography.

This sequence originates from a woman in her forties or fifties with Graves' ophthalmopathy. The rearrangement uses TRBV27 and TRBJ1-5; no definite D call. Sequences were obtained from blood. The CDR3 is CASSSLPGSPNQPQHF. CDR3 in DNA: TGTGCCAGCAGCTCCCTCCCAGGATCCCCAAATCAGCCCCAGCATTTT.